The rows below give T cell receptor beta chains drawn from one sample of a study of shared clonotypes between healthy human individuals. Some clones are missing from TCRdb's copy, which holds only in-frame ones; the method was immunoSEQ multiplex PCR. The sample consists of roughly 2.5 million clones, 90% to 95% of them appearing once. Sample: naive CD4+ T cells sorted from blood. The origin of the receptors is a man younger than 35 in good health. Each CDR3 is given with its conserved first and last residue. The D gene is left open where the match is weak. Clone size is not always given. Where it is, it says once, few, many or a class for expanded clones.

clone_size	d_call	v_call	j_call	cdr3_nt	cdr3_aa
-	-	TRBV4-3	TRBJ1-3	TGCGCCAGCAGCCAAGAGGCAGGGCTTCAAAACACCATATATTTT	CASSQEAGLQNTIYF
-	-	TRBV7-2	TRBJ2-7	TGTGCCAGCAGCTTACGCGGGGTCGCCTACGAGCAGTACTTC	CASSLRGVAYEQYF
-	-	TRBV5-6	TRBJ1-4	TGTGCCAGCAGCTTGAGGTCCCAGGGGTACGAAAAACTGTTTTTT	CASSLRSQGYEKLFF
-	-	TRBV12-2	TRBJ2-1	TGTGCAAGTCGCTTAGCGGGGCAGACTTACAATGAGCAGTTCTTC	CASRLAGQTYNEQFF
-	TRBD2	TRBV19	TRBJ2-2	TGTGCCAGTAGTATAGATCAGCGGGGGGGCCGAACCGGGGAGCTGTTTTTT	CASSIDQRGGRTGELFF
-	TRBD1	TRBV28	TRBJ1-2	TGTGCCATCTTAAAGGGACAGCGGGGCTACACCTTC	CAILKGQRGYTF
few	-	TRBV7-9	TRBJ1-4	TGTGCCAGCAGCTTAGACTCCGTACCCACGTTGGGGGTTTTT	CASSLDSVPTLGVF
-	-	TRBV10-1	TRBJ2-5	TGCGCCAGCAGTGAAAGGAGGGCCGGAGTTGAGACCCAGTACTTC	CASSERRAGVETQYF
once	-	TRBV4-2	TRBJ2-7	TGTGCCAGCGGGGGATCCTACGAGCAGTACTTC	CASGGSYEQYF
-	-	TRBV29-1	TRBJ1-4	TGCAGCGTTGTGGTGGGACTTCAAGATGAAAAACTGTTTTTT	CSVVVGLQDEKLFF
-	-	TRBV2	TRBJ1-1	TGTGCCAGCAGGTCCAACACTGAAGCTTTCTTT	CASRSNTEAFF
-	-	TRBV27	TRBJ1-2	TGTGCCAGCAGTTTATCGATGGGGATCTATGGCTACACCTTC	CASSLSMGIYGYTF
-	-	TRBV18	TRBJ1-1	TGTGCCAGCTCACCGAAAGAGGGAGGCCACACTGAAGCTTTCTTT	CASSPKEGGHTEAFF
-	TRBD1	TRBV6-4	TRBJ1-1	TGTGCCAGCAGAAGACAAGGGGGCGCGGACACTGAAGCTTTCTTT	CASRRQGGADTEAFF
-	-	TRBV5-1	TRBJ2-2	TGCGCCAGCAACCTTGGGGGCTGGGGTACCGGGGAGCTGTTTTTT	CASNLGGWGTGELFF
once	-	TRBV14	TRBJ1-3	TGTGCCAGCAGCCAAGATCTGAGACTATCTGGAAACACCATATATTTT	CASSQDLRLSGNTIYF
few	-	TRBV19	TRBJ2-1	TGTGCCAGTAGTCAAGATGCGGGATACAATGAGCAGTTCTTC	CASSQDAGYNEQFF